The next 2 T cell receptor beta chains were all read from a single sample in a study of blood T cell repertoires in COVID-19. Measured with immunoSEQ multiplex PCR; TCRdb has only the in-frame clones, and not every one. The table has about 270,000 clones, roughly nine tenths seen once. Sequenced input: PBMCs or T cells enriched from blood (not recorded which). The receptors derive from a woman aged 18-29 years who had recovered from COVID-19.

The V gene is TRBV5-1, the J gene TRBJ2-2; TRBD1 aligns across 7 bases. The ends lost 5 bases at V and 2 bases at J; junction bases unmatched: 9. The CDR3 is 16 residues long. Per germline, CDR1 SGHRS and CDR2 YFSETQ. CDR3 DNA: TGCGCCAGCAGAGTGGTCACAGGGGAAAACACCGGGGAGCTGTTTTTT. Translated: CASRVVTGENTGELFF. Full variable domain (outside the CDR3, taken from reference TRBV5-1 and TRBJ2-2): KAGVTQTPRYLIKTRGQQVTLSCSPISGHRSVSWYQQTPGQGLQFLFEYFSETQRNKGNFPGRFSGRQFSNSRSEMNVSTLELGDSALYLCASRVVTGENTGELFFGEGSRLTVL.

This clone was seen more than once but under ten times. J is TRBJ1-5 and V is TRBV9; D is undetermined. Trimming cost V 2 bases and J 0 bases, with 12 bases left between them. Germline assignment: CDR1 SGDLS and CDR2 YYNGEE. The length of the CDR3 is 16 residues. The CDR3 DNA sequence: TGTGCCAGCAGCGTTTCCGCAGACTCTAGCAATCAGCCCCAGCATTTT. Encoded protein: CASSVSADSSNQPQHF.